This TCR beta chain derives from a study of beta chain features in type 1 diabetes listed by TCRdb under 2018. For the study in its entirety: Patients and healthy donors did not differ in mean age, gender distribution, total cell number or subset yield. A total of roughly 100 million sorted cells were examined across all samples, and RNA yield correlated strongly with the number of cells per subset. The study compared the TCRB repertoires of sorted circulating CD4+ T cell subsets in recently diagnosed type 1 diabetes patients with those in matched healthy donors. Regulatory and stem cell-like memory subsets were isolated from only 8 patients and about eight healthy donors, whereas naive and central memory subsets came from all 28 donors.

All of the isolated RNA was reverse transcribed with the High Capacity cDNA Reverse Transcription Kit, so expressed TCRB transcripts were sequenced. Naive, central memory and regulatory T cell samples underwent deep immunoSEQ sequencing, averaging around 3.9 million total reads per sample. After sorted cells were lysed in RLT buffer, RNA was extracted with DNase-treated RNeasy Micro or Mini kits, with the choice depending on cell number. Each cell subset was processed on its own to prevent cross-contamination, while patient and healthy donor samples were processed together. The immunoSEQ multiplex PCR was used to amplify TCRB sequences from cDNA, generating 87-bp fragments that spanned the CDR3 region. Amplicons were sequenced on the Illumina HiSeq platform. The study's processing was this. Synthetic template baselines were used to correct PCR bias computationally, reads within Hamming distance 2 were collapsed, and singletons that could not be merged were discarded. Reads were aligned against IMGT to assign V, D and J genes, CDR3 length and insertions or deletions at six rearrangement sites. Within each subset, clonotype counts were normalized to the number of sorted cells before true diversity and Gini coefficients were calculated with the tcR R package. The overlap coefficient, calculated on TCRB nucleotide sequences, was used to quantify repertoire sharing. Out-of-frame TCRB sequences from naive cells were analyzed as a proxy for the pre-selection repertoire. The immuneACCESS repertoire file appears here via TCRdb, limited to in-frame rearrangements. These files lack a portion of the clones; in checked studies, under half of the deficit traces to unresolved V genes, and the cause of the others is not known. D and trimming come from the DNA, and the V and J calls and clone size come from that table. For this sample the table gives fewer than 300,000 clones, of which 20% were detected only once. The ten largest account for 0.028% of the sample.

What the research found in general, with its limitations: The naive, central memory and regulatory TCRB repertoires appeared to resemble one another more closely among patients than among healthy donors. Because small numbers of individuals were included in the HLA sub-analyses, any influence of HLA type on TCRB rearrangement was left unresolved. At VDJ recombination sites, type 1 diabetes patients had fewer insertions and more deleted nucleotides, which implies abnormalities in thymic rearrangement. PCR may preferentially amplify shorter templates, but because patient and control samples were amplified and corrected together, any resulting skew would affect both groups equally. In all four CD4+ subsets, TCRB CDR3 length was moderately but significantly shorter in type 1 diabetes patients. Because cDNA was sequenced instead of genomic DNA, activated cells with high expression could be over-represented, although the groups did not differ in activation or CD3 levels.

A single peripheral blood draw of around 100 mL on average was collected from each donor into heparinised tubes. Using a panel that included CD45RO, CCR7, CD25, CD127, CD95 and CD27, naive, central memory, regulatory and stem cell-like memory CD4+ T cells were sorted on a BD FACSAria II. Purity was above 98% for every sorted population. PBMCs were separated immediately by Lymphoprep density gradient centrifugation and were stained directly, without being cultured. So that batch effects would be minimized, each experiment stained and sorted samples in pairs, pairing one healthy donor with one patient. Its CDR3 holds 12 amino acids, cysteine through phenylalanine. The read is trimmed to its CDR3 DNA, 36 bases read in frame from base 1. According to the germline V gene (reference sequence), CDR1 reads LNHDA and CDR2 reads SQIVND. The sample holds a few counts of this clone. Its recognized antigen is unknown. No per-base quality is available; no much larger clone lies one base away.

The receptor was isolated from a woman between 40 and 50 years old with type 1 diabetes. Sequences were obtained from naive CD4+ T cells from blood. In light of the paper, this sample's cell subset or site label describes: true naive CD4+ T cells. In this chain, TRBV19 is recombined with TRBJ2-2; TRBD2 is a possible D gene, resting on 5 matching bases. CDR3 region: CAGRGNTGELFF. The nucleotide sequence is given as TGTGCAGGGAGAGGGAACACCGGGGAGCTGTTTTTT.